This TCR beta chain emerged from a study of blood T cell repertoires in COVID-19. Study-level information: Samples taken during acute and convalescent COVID-19 were collected in the United States, Italy and Spain. In each case, the material was cDNA or gDNA derived from T cells, B-cell-depleted T cells, or PBMCs.

Authors' analysis steps: The authors estimated nucleated cell counts from reference gene primer amplification. Profiled with immunoSEQ multiplex PCR; TCRdb holds only in-frame clones, not every one. V and J calls plus clone size are reproduced from that table; the DNA served to infer D and trimming. The top ten clones hold around 0.53% of a sample with about 200,000 clones, about nine tenths of them seen once. Unmatched junction bases numbered 8, after V lost 1 base and J lost 1 base. Germline-derived CDR1 and CDR2 are MNHNS and SASEGT. CDR3 length: 17 amino acids. Specimen: peripheral blood. The sequence derives from a man in his forties or fifties with acute or convalescent COVID-19. The rearrangement uses TRBV6-1 and TRBJ2-5, with 8 bases that match TRBD1. The CDR3 DNA is TGTGCCAGCAGTGAAGTCGACAGGGGATCGATCCAAGAGACCCAGTACTTC. Translating it yields CASSEVDRGSIQETQYF.